This T cell receptor beta chain was retrieved from a study of blood T cells in healthy people across ages. Regarding the study as a whole: Aged donors had fewer naive CD4+ cells and lower diversity than long-lived donors.

The CDR3 is 16 amino acids. CDR1 is SGHRS and CDR2 is YFSETQ in the germline V gene. Peripheral blood was drawn, approximately 9.7 milliliters per donor. Sample-barcoded 5' priming and a J-beta primer mix drove a second PCR of roughly 6 to 12 cycles. TCRdb analysed the 5' RACE reads with MiXCR anew, one entry per CDR3 protein. The table lists 1.5 million to 2 million distinct CDR3 sequences, 25% to 30% of them singletons. As concerns this clonotype: Its antigen remains unidentified. Mismatch with germline at one junction end may stem from a read error.

The sequence came from a woman between 25 and 40 years old in good health. The rearrangement joins TRBV5-1 to TRBJ2-3; possibly TRBD2 for D (5 bases). Input material: blood. The CDR3: CANSLDSIPSTDTQYF. The CDR3 DNA is TGCGCCAACAGCTTGGACTCCATCCCTAGCACAGATACGCAGTATTTT.